The next 32 T cell receptor beta chains were all read from a single sample in a study of human T cells and chemical hapten exposure. Time point given: patch test 1, 2 weeks after DPC sensitization. The sample's treatment: therapeutic diphenylcyclopropenone sensitization with weekly scalp DPC. From the RACE reads, TCRdb called clonotypes with MiXCR, one entry per CDR3 protein. The table records over 85,000 distinct CDR3 sequences, 9.5% to 15% of them present only once. Here the sequenced sample was whole blood, taken in connection with sensitization to the hapten diphenylcyclopropenone (DPC). The source is a woman in her thirties or forties with alopecia areata. Some clones in this sample may be carry-over from other donors' samples.

This clonotype was observed once. The rearrangement uses TRBV10-3 and TRBJ1-1; D gene ambiguous. Germline CDR1 is ENHRY and CDR2 is SYGVKD. The CDR3 extends over 14 amino acids. V was pared by 6 bases and J by 1 base, with 12 bases between. As DNA, the CDR3 is TGTGCCATCAGGGAAGACACACCGAACACTGAAGCTTTCTTT. Its protein product is CAIREDTPNTEAFF.

This clonotype was counted a few times. The chain couples TRBV29-1 to TRBJ1-1; weak D call: TRBD1 (6 bases). The CDR3 length is 14 residues. CDR1 is SQVTM and CDR2 is ANQGSEA in the germline V gene. V lost 1 base to trimming and J lost 4 bases, with 13 bases between them. This CDR3 reads CSVEVGGAGTEAFF. In nucleotides, the CDR3 is TGCAGCGTTGAAGTGGGGGGCGCGGGCACTGAAGCTTTCTTT. Variable domain in full (rest from reference TRBV29-1 and TRBJ1-1): SAVISQKPSRDICQRGTSLTIQCQVDSQVTMMFWYRQQPGQSLTLIATANQGSEATYESGFVIDKFPISRPNLTFSTLTVSNMSPEDSSIYLCSVEVGGAGTEAFFGQGTRLTVV.

This clonotype was counted at least ten times. The chain employs TRBV3-1 and TRBJ1-4; weak D call: TRBD1 (5 bases). This CDR3 is built from 19 residues. Trimming left V 4 bases short and J 7 bases short, with 28 bases between. The germline V gene encodes CDR1 LGHDT and CDR2 YNNKEL (reference sequence). CDR3 amino acids: CASSPTPLVLRKGSEKLFF. CDR3 nucleotide sequence: TGTGCCAGCAGCCCGACGCCCTTGGTTTTGAGGAAGGGGAGTGAAAAACTGTTTTTT.

The chain combines TRBV24-1 with TRBJ2-1; D not resolved. The germline V and J ends were trimmed by 1 base and 0 bases, with 9 bases remaining between them. Germline V gene sequence: CDR1 KGHDR, CDR2 SFDVKD. There are 16 residues in the CDR3. The CDR3: CATSDFTLSSYNEQFF. The CDR3 DNA is TGTGCCACCAGTGATTTCACGTTGAGCTCCTACAATGAGCAGTTCTTC.

This clonotype was observed many times. V gene TRBV6-2 or TRBV6-3 combines with J gene TRBJ2-7; 10 nucleotides agree with TRBD2. The CDR3 has 13 amino acids. Germline V lookup: CDR1 MNHEY, CDR2 SVGEGT. Trimming took 2 bases from V and 7 from J; bases not matched to a gene: 2. The CDR3 sequence is CASSYTSGNEQYF. The CDR3 DNA is TGTGCCAGCAGTTACACTAGCGGGAATGAGCAGTACTTC.

This clonotype was detected many times. V usage is TRBV27 and J usage is TRBJ1-1; D possibly corresponds to TRBD1 (5 bases). This CDR3 region has 15 residues. CDR1 is MNHEY, CDR2 SMNVEV, per germline (reference sequence). V was shortened by 0 bases and J by 3 bases, with 11 bases between the two germline ends. The CDR3 sequence is CASSLSKGADTEAFF. Written as DNA, the CDR3 is TGTGCCAGCAGTTTATCCAAAGGGGCGGACACTGAAGCTTTCTTT.

The chain uses TRBV12-3 or TRBV12-4 and TRBJ2-1; 10 nucleotides match TRBD1. This CDR3 spans 15 amino acids. V was clipped by 5 bases and J by 5 bases; unmatched bases: 6. The CDR3 nucleotides are TGTGCCAGCAGTAGCCCGGGACAGGGGAACAATGAGCAGTTCTTC. Protein: CASSSPGQGNNEQFF.

The chain joins TRBV4-3 to TRBJ1-2, with D perhaps TRBD1 (5 bases). This CDR3 region has 16 residues. CDR1 is LGHNA, CDR2 YSLEER, per germline. The V end was cut by 0 bases, the J end by 6 bases, with 17 bases between. CDR3 nucleotides: TGCGCCAGCAGCCAAGATCTGGTAGGGGCAGGGCATGGCTACACCTTC. This sequence encodes CASSQDLVGAGHGYTF.

The V call is TRBV29-1, the J call TRBJ1-5, with D hard to call. The germline V and J ends were trimmed by 6 bases and 0 bases, with 9 bases remaining between them. Germline CDR1 and CDR2: SQVTM and ANQGSEA. This CDR3 has 13 residues. The CDR3 nucleotides read TGCAGCGTCGAGGAGTATAGCAATCAGCCCCAGCATTTT. Translating gives CSVEEYSNQPQHF.

This clonotype was counted many times. The rearrangement links TRBV18 to TRBJ1-5, with 7 bases lining up with TRBD1. Germline V gene data show CDR1 as KGHSH and CDR2 as LQKENI. The CDR3 runs 14 residues. V shed 3 bases and J 3 bases; nucleotides not matched to a gene: 2. The DNA for the CDR3 is TGTGCCAGCTCACCGACAGGGACCAATCAGCCCCAGCATTTT. Translating gives CASSPTGTNQPQHF.

The chain employs TRBV6-2 or TRBV6-3 and TRBJ1-1; 7 nucleotides align to TRBD1. Per the germline V gene, CDR1 is MNHEY and CDR2 is SVGEGT. This CDR3 has 14 residues. V lost 6 bases to trimming and J lost 0 bases; unmatched junction nucleotides: 4. The DNA for the CDR3 is TGTGCCAGCAGCTGGGGACAGATGAACACTGAAGCTTTCTTT. It specifies CASSWGQMNTEAFF.

Details on this clonotype: A read error may be the cause here, since a much bigger clone is one base away. As the CDR3 is not closed by the conserved phenylalanine or tryptophan, this likely results from a read error. The V gene is TRBV5-1, the J gene TRBJ2-6; D not resolved. The germline CDR1 and CDR2 sequences are SGHRS and YFSETQ. The V end was cut by 4 bases, the J end by 4 bases, with 6 bases between. This CDR3 contains 13 residues. The CDR3 here is CASSPVGANVLTL. As DNA, the CDR3 is TGCGCCAGCAGCCCTGTCGGGGCCAACGTCCTGACTCTC.

The V and J genes are TRBV4-1 and TRBJ1-4; 8 positions agree with TRBD1. The germline V gene has CDR1 MGHRA and CDR2 YSYEKL. The ends lost 3 bases at V and 7 bases at J; junction bases unmatched: 7. The CDR3 is 15 residues long. CDR3 sequence: CASSHQDRESEKLFF. DNA for the CDR3: TGCGCCAGCAGCCACCAGGACAGGGAGAGTGAAAAACTGTTTTTT.

There are a few counts of this clonotype. The CDR3 loop reads CSVEGGTPSYGYTF. CDR3 nucleotide sequence: TGCAGCGTTGAAGGGGGAACGCCTTCCTATGGCTACACCTTC. The chain is built from TRBV29-1 and TRBJ1-2; no reliable D call. There are 14 residues in the CDR3. Germline loops: CDR1 SQVTM, CDR2 ANQGSEA. The ends were cut back, 1 base at V and 4 bases at J, with 13 bases in the middle.

The V gene is TRBV27, the J gene TRBJ1-5, with 7 bases that match TRBD1. The CDR3 totals 17 residues. V lost 2 bases to trimming and J lost 0 bases; unmatched junction nucleotides: 7. Germline CDR1 reads MNHEY; CDR2 reads SMNVEV (reference sequence). The CDR3 nucleotides are TGTGCCAGCAGTTTAAGAGGGGGCGTTTCTAGCAATCAGCCCCAGCATTTT. This sequence encodes CASSLRGGVSSNQPQHF.

In its sample, this clonotype was seen a few times. The rearrangement joins TRBV2 to TRBJ2-2, with D possibly TRBD2 on 7 matching bases. This CDR3 contains 15 residues. Deletions cut 7 bases from V and 5 bases from J, with 17 bases between. The germline V gene encodes CDR1 SNHLY and CDR2 FYNNEI. The CDR3 loop is CASTVGGLKTGELFF. For the CDR3, the DNA is TGTGCCAGCACGGTCGGGGGGCTTAAGACCGGGGAGCTGTTTTTT.

The genes are TRBV7-2 and TRBJ2-7, with D possibly being TRBD1 (5 bases). Germline V gives CDR1 SGHTA, CDR2 FQGNSA. The germline V and J ends were trimmed by 0 bases and 0 bases, with 6 bases remaining between them. CDR3 length: 14 amino acids. For the CDR3, the DNA is TGTGCCAGCAGCTTAGCTGGACACTCCTACGAGCAGTACTTC. It is translated as CASSLAGHSYEQYF.

This clonotype came up a few times. The rearrangement joins TRBV7-8 to TRBJ2-3; 11 bases align to TRBD2. The germline V gene has CDR1 SGHVS and CDR2 FQNEAQ. This CDR3 is built from 16 residues. The V segment lost 1 base and the J segment 5 bases; nucleotides outside the gene matches: 5. In DNA form, the CDR3 reads TGTGCCAGCAGCTTAGTAGCGGGAGGGCCCGGAGATACGCAGTATTTT. Its translation: CASSLVAGGPGDTQYF.

The chain recombines TRBV6-2 or TRBV6-3 with TRBJ1-6, with TRBD1 as a possible D gene (6 bases). The CDR3 length is 14 residues. V was shortened by 6 bases and J by 10 bases, with 16 bases between the two germline ends. Per germline, CDR1 MNHEY and CDR2 SVGEGT. CDR3 protein: CASRLTGAGSPLHF. CDR3 DNA: TGTGCCAGCAGACTTACGGGGGCTGGATCACCCCTCCACTTT.

Many counts were recorded for this clonotype. V gene TRBV28 combines with J gene TRBJ2-6; D not resolved. The CDR3 extends over 17 amino acids. Germline V gene lookup returns CDR1 MDHEN and CDR2 SYDVKM. V lost 2 bases and J 0 bases, leaving 11 bases between the germline ends. In DNA, the CDR3 is TGTGCCAGCAGTTTAGAGTACGGAATCTCTGGGGCCAACGTCCTGACTTTC. This translates into CASSLEYGISGANVLTF.

This clonotype was counted many times. The V and J genes are TRBV2 and TRBJ2-7; 11 positions match TRBD1. The CDR3 covers 16 residues. Germline values: CDR1 SNHLY, CDR2 FYNNEI. V shed 6 bases, J shed 2 bases, and the junction held 9 bases outside the gene matches. The CDR3 protein is CASSITPGQGAYEQYF. CDR3 coding DNA: TGTGCCAGCAGCATCACTCCGGGACAGGGGGCCTACGAGCAGTACTTC.

This clonotype was counted at least ten times. This chain links TRBV6-2 or TRBV6-3 with TRBJ2-2; TRBD1 matches at 9 bases. The CDR3 covers 14 residues. V lost 8 bases and J lost 1; bases outside the gene matches: 2. From germline, CDR1 is MNHEY and CDR2 SVGEGT. The CDR3, as DNA: TGTGCCAGCGGGGGACAGGGGAACACCGGGGAGCTGTTTTTT. It translates to CASGGQGNTGELFF.

Many counts were recorded for this clonotype. The rearrangement uses TRBV6-2 or TRBV6-3 and TRBJ2-4, with 9 bases fitting TRBD1. Germline loops: CDR1 MNHEY, CDR2 SVGEGT. The trim removed 5 bases at V and 10 bases at J, leaving 6 bases unmatched. The CDR3 contains 13 residues. The CDR3 coding sequence is TGTGCCAGCAGTCATCCCGGGACAGGGATTCAGTACTTC. Translating gives CASSHPGTGIQYF.

This clonotype has just a few counts. CDR3 in amino acids: CASSQRGPEAFF. The CDR3, as DNA: TGTGCCAGCTCCCAAAGAGGCCCTGAAGCTTTCTTT. The gene calls are TRBV18 and TRBJ1-1; unclear D gene. V gave up 6 bases and J gave up 6 bases, with 11 bases separating them. The V gene's germline CDR1 is KGHSH and CDR2 LQKENI. The CDR3 is made up of 12 amino acids.

This clonotype was observed a few times. The genes are TRBV7-2 and TRBJ1-3; D might be TRBD1 (6 bases). This CDR3 region has 14 residues. The V gene lost 5 bases and the J gene lost 8 bases, with 16 bases spanning the gap. Per the germline V gene, CDR1 is SGHTA and CDR2 is FQGNSA. The chain's CDR3 is CASSPEQGRDTIYF. CDR3 nucleotides: TGTGCCAGCAGCCCAGAACAGGGAAGGGACACCATATATTTT.

The rearrangement joins TRBV28 to TRBJ2-4; 7 bases agree with TRBD1. CDR3 length: 15 amino acids. The germline CDR1 and CDR2 sequences are MDHEN and SYDVKM. J lost 1 base, V lost 5 bases, and 5 bases had no gene match. Written as DNA, the CDR3 is TGTGCCAGCAGTAAACAGGGGACGGCCAAAAACATTCAGTACTTC. Its translation: CASSKQGTAKNIQYF.

This clonotype was counted a few times. The rearrangement links TRBV19 to TRBJ1-3; TRBD1 matches at 9 bases. The CDR3 runs 14 residues. CDR1 is LNHDA, CDR2 SQIVND, per germline (reference sequence). The trim removed 6 bases at V and 2 bases at J, leaving 2 bases unmatched. The CDR3 region has the DNA TGTGCCAGTAGACAGGGGGCGACTGGAAACACCATATATTTT. Amino acid sequence: CASRQGATGNTIYF.

This rearrangement joins TRBV19 to TRBJ2-4; 7 bases align to TRBD2. The ends lost 5 bases at V and 0 bases at J; junction bases unmatched: 7. The CDR3 is 16 residues long. The germline CDR1 and CDR2 sequences are LNHDA and SQIVND (reference sequence). The CDR3 loop is CASSPTLAVAKNIQYF. The CDR3 DNA follows: TGTGCCAGTAGTCCTACCCTAGCGGTAGCCAAAAACATTCAGTACTTC.

This chain joins TRBV2 and TRBJ1-3, with D possibly TRBD1 on 6 matching bases. V was pared by 8 bases and J by 1 base, with 12 bases between. CDR3 size: 14 residues. Per the germline V gene, CDR1 is SNHLY and CDR2 is FYNNEI. The CDR3 loop reads CASVLQGSGNTIYF. The CDR3 coding sequence is TGTGCCAGCGTCCTTCAGGGGTCTGGAAACACCATATATTTT.

This clonotype appeared a few times. The chain has TRBV6-4 and TRBJ1-1, with 8 bases identical to TRBD1. The germline V gene has CDR1 MRHNA and CDR2 SNTAGT. The CDR3 has 15 amino acids. The J segment lost 11 bases and the V segment lost 8 bases, leaving 19 bases of the junction unmatched. CDR3 loop: CASVIHRTGPKEAFF. The CDR3 DNA is TGTGCCAGCGTAATACACAGGACAGGGCCAAAGGAGGCTTTCTTT.

This clonotype was seen repeatedly, ten times or more. V gene TRBV18 combines with J gene TRBJ1-4; 7 positions match TRBD1. V was clipped by 1 base and J by 5 bases; unmatched bases: 4. This CDR3 is 15 amino acids long. Germline V gene lookup returns CDR1 KGHSH and CDR2 LQKENI. CDR3 sequence reads: CASSPQDRRNEKLFF. The CDR3 DNA is TGTGCCAGCTCACCACAGGACAGGCGAAATGAAAAACTGTTTTTT.

This clonotype has ten or more counts. This chain uses TRBV4-3 with TRBJ2-1, with 8 bases matching TRBD2. The CDR3 loop spans 16 amino acids. CDR1 is LGHNA and CDR2 is YSLEER in the germline V gene. Trimming removed 1 base from V and 2 bases from J; junction bases left unmatched: 4. CDR3 in amino acids: CASSQGAGVAYNEQFF. The CDR3 DNA is TGCGCCAGCAGCCAAGGAGCGGGAGTTGCCTACAATGAGCAGTTCTTC.